The 19 T cell receptor beta chains reported below all come from one sample, sequenced in a study of blood T cell repertoires in COVID-19. Libraries were prepared by immunoSEQ multiplex PCR; TCRdb keeps only in-frame clonotypes and omits some of them. The sample contains roughly 300,000 clones, 70% to 90% of which appear only once. Input material: PBMCs or T cells enriched from blood (not recorded which). The receptor source for this set is a man aged 30-40 years who had recovered from COVID-19.

V is TRBV19 and J is TRBJ2-5, with D hard to call. V was trimmed by 5 bases and J by 2 bases, leaving 15 bases between them. The germline gives CDR1 LNHDA, CDR2 SQIVND (reference sequence). The CDR3 extends over 15 amino acids. CDR3 amino acids: CASSLGPQRQETQYF. CDR3 nucleotides: TGTGCCAGTAGTTTGGGCCCCCAAAGGCAAGAGACCCAGTACTTC.

This sequence joins TRBV28 and TRBJ1-5, with a tentative D call TRBD1 (6 bases). Germline V lookup: CDR1 MDHEN, CDR2 SYDVKM. V lost 11 bases and J 6 bases, leaving 17 bases between the germline ends. This CDR3 is built from 13 residues. CDR3 coding DNA: TGTGCCGAATCACAGGGCGTGCGTCAGCCCCAGCATTTT. Protein sequence: CAESQGVRQPQHF. Full variable domain (outside the CDR3, taken from reference TRBV28 and TRBJ1-5): DVKVTQSSRYLVKRTGEKVFLECVQDMDHENMFWYRQDPGLGLRLIYFSYDVKMKEKGDIPEGYSVSREKKERFSLILESASTNQTSMYLCAESQGVRQPQHFGDGTRLSIL.

The rearrangement links TRBV4-1 to TRBJ2-5, with 8 bases aligning to TRBD2. The CDR3 has 15 residues. Germline trimming cut 0 bases from V and 4 bases from J; bases unmatched to any gene: 4. Germline CDR1 reads MGHRA; CDR2 reads YSYEKL. For the CDR3, the DNA is TGCGCCAGCAGCCAAGATCGGCGGGGGGCAGAGACCCAGTACTTC. This gives the protein CASSQDRRGAETQYF.

The CDR3 protein is CASSPTGGRYEQYF. The CDR3 DNA reads TGTGCCAGCAGTCCAACAGGGGGTCGGTACGAGCAGTACTTC. V usage is TRBV28 and J usage is TRBJ2-7; 8 bases map to TRBD1. The CDR3 runs to 14 residues. CDR1 and CDR2 (germline): MDHEN, SYDVKM. J lost 4 bases, V lost 5 bases, and 7 bases had no gene match.

J is TRBJ1-2 and V is TRBV5-6, with 7 bases identical to TRBD1. The CDR3 runs 15 residues. V lost 8 bases to trimming and J lost 1 base; unmatched junction nucleotides: 11. CDR1 and CDR2 (germline): SGHDT, YYEEEE. CDR3 amino acids: CASKTGLLNNYGYTF. CDR3 nucleotides: TGTGCCAGTAAGACAGGGTTATTGAATAACTATGGCTACACCTTC. The variable domain in full, completed from reference TRBV5-6 and TRBJ1-2, reads DAGVTQSPTHLIKTRGQQVTLRCSPKSGHDTVSWYQQALGQGPQFIFQYYEEEERQRGNFPDRFSGHQFPNYSSELNVNALLLGDSALYLCASKTGLLNNYGYTFGSGTRLTVV.

This chain uses TRBV21-1 with TRBJ1-2. TRBV21-1 is termed a pseudogene. CDR3 length: 15 residues. In DNA, the CDR3 is TGTGCCAGCAGCAAATCTTATTTCGGAGTGAATGGCTACACCTTC. This encodes CASSKSYFGVNGYTF.

This chain connects TRBV7-2 to TRBJ2-7; TRBD2 matches at 10 bases. CDR3 length: 15 residues. J lost 1 base, V lost 4 bases, and 4 bases had no gene match. Germline V gives CDR1 SGHTA, CDR2 FQGNSA. Here the CDR3 reads CASSSIAGGSYEQYF. Here the CDR3 DNA reads TGTGCCAGCAGCTCGATAGCGGGGGGTTCCTACGAGCAGTACTTC. Combining the CDR3 with reference TRBV7-2 and TRBJ2-7 gives the whole variable domain GAGVSQSPSNKVTEKGKDVELRCDPISGHTALYWYRQSLGQGLEFLIYFQGNSAPDKSGLPSDRFSAERTGGSVSTLTIQRTQQEDSAVYLCASSSIAGGSYEQYFGPGTRLTVT.

The V and J genes are TRBV11-3 and TRBJ2-7; 10 bases are shared with TRBD1. The CDR3 covers 15 residues. From germline, CDR1 is SGHNT and CDR2 YENEEA. V shed 2 bases, J shed 4 bases, and the junction held 5 bases outside the gene matches. CDR3 in DNA: TGTGCCAGCAGCTTATGGGACAGGGGATCATACGAGCAGTACTTC. It is translated as CASSLWDRGSYEQYF.

The chain joins TRBV28 to TRBJ1-5, with TRBD1 identical over 8 bases. The length of the CDR3 is 15 residues. The junction had 5 bases not matched to a gene; V was cut back by 6 bases and J by 1 base. Germline V gene sequence: CDR1 MDHEN, CDR2 SYDVKM. The CDR3 sequence: CASSPTGVSNQPQHF. CDR3 DNA sequence: TGTGCCAGCAGCCCGACAGGGGTAAGCAATCAGCCCCAGCATTTT.

DNA for the CDR3: TGTGCCACCAGTGGTGTTCAGGGGACCCACTATGGCTACACCTTC. It encodes CATSGVQGTHYGYTF. The chain recombines TRBV24-1 with TRBJ1-2; D is perhaps TRBD1 (6 bases). The V end lost 5 bases, the J end lost 3 bases, and 15 bases lay between the germline ends. Per the germline V gene, CDR1 is KGHDR and CDR2 is SFDVKD. This CDR3 comprises 15 residues.

This clone has only a few counts. The chain uses TRBV4-1 and TRBJ2-7; 10 nucleotides match TRBD1. V gave up 5 bases and J gave up 2 bases; unmatched junction bases: 9. The CDR3 covers 16 residues. Germline CDR1 reads MGHRA; CDR2 reads YSYEKL. The CDR3 nucleotides read TGCGCCAGCAGCTTTACTCCGGGACAGGGGCCCTACGAGCAGTACTTC. It translates to CASSFTPGQGPYEQYF.

CDR3 protein: CASSEIYGKGAKNIQYF. In nucleotides, the CDR3 is TGCGCCAGCAGCGAAATTTACGGAAAGGGGGCCAAAAACATTCAGTACTTC. V usage is TRBV4-1 and J usage is TRBJ2-4, with D possibly TRBD1 on 5 matching bases. The CDR3 loop spans 17 amino acids. Germline values: CDR1 MGHRA, CDR2 YSYEKL. The V gene lost 5 bases and the J gene lost 1 base, with 18 bases spanning the gap.

This chain joins TRBV9 and TRBJ2-7, with a possible D match to TRBD2 (8 bases). Trimming stripped 4 bases from V and 3 bases from J, with 23 bases between. CDR1 and CDR2 (germline): SGDLS, YYNGEE. The CDR3 has 17 amino acids. CDR3 residues: CASSTRQGGGPDYEQYF. The CDR3 coding sequence is TGTGCCAGCAGCACCCGACAGGGCGGGGGGCCGGACTACGAGCAGTACTTC.

The chain carries TRBV12-5 and TRBJ2-7; D ambiguous. The V gene lost 7 bases and the J gene lost 3 bases, with 10 bases spanning the gap. The CDR3 consists of 12 residues. The germline gives CDR1 LGHNT, CDR2 FRNRAP. CDR3 protein: CASAYIHYEQYF. The CDR3 DNA is TGTGCTAGTGCCTATATTCACTACGAGCAGTACTTC.

To note about this clone: A much larger clonotype is one base distant, so this may be a read error. Other DNA sequences within the sample encode an identical CDR3. This chain connects TRBV4-2 to TRBJ2-7; 11 bases align to TRBD2. This CDR3 spans 15 amino acids. CDR1 LGHNA and CDR2 YNFKEQ come from the germline V gene. The ends lost 1 base at V and 1 base at J; junction bases unmatched: 0. DNA for the CDR3: TGTGCCAGCAGCCAAGGACTAGCGGGATCCTACGAGCAGTACTTC. Residues: CASSQGLAGSYEQYF.

The gene calls are TRBV30 and TRBJ1-1; unclear D gene. There are 12 residues in the CDR3. CDR1 GTSNPN and CDR2 SVGIG come from the germline V gene (reference sequence). The V end lost 3 bases, the J end lost 5 bases, and 10 bases lay between the germline ends. The CDR3 sequence is CAWSAVRTEAFF. In DNA, the CDR3 is TGTGCCTGGAGCGCCGTCAGGACTGAAGCTTTCTTT.

The V gene is TRBV7-9, the J gene TRBJ2-1; 7 bases align to TRBD1. The germline V gene has CDR1 SEHNR and CDR2 FQNEAQ (reference sequence). The CDR3 sequence is 17 residues long. Trimming at V came to 5 bases and at J to 0 bases, leaving 10 bases not matched to a gene. CDR3 sequence (DNA): TGTGCCAGCAGCCCCACCTCGACAGGGCCCTCCTACAATGAGCAGTTCTTC. Amino acid sequence: CASSPTSTGPSYNEQFF.

The CDR3 is CASSSVAGISYEQYF. CDR3 nucleotide sequence: TGTGCCAGCAGCTCAGTAGCGGGTATCTCCTACGAGCAGTACTTC. The V and J genes are TRBV7-8 and TRBJ2-7, with TRBD2 identical over 7 bases. V was pared by 4 bases and J by 0 bases, with 6 bases of the junction left unmatched. From germline, CDR1 is SGHVS and CDR2 FQNEAQ. The CDR3 totals 15 residues.

The rearrangement links TRBV7-2 to TRBJ1-2; 7 bases map to TRBD1. CDR1 SGHTA and CDR2 FQGNSA come from the germline V gene. Germline trimming cut 3 bases from V and 2 bases from J; bases unmatched to any gene: 3. The CDR3 is made up of 14 amino acids. The CDR3 loop is CASSFRDRNYGYTF. CDR3 nucleotide sequence: TGTGCCAGCAGCTTTCGGGACAGAAACTATGGCTACACCTTC.